What follows are 31 T cell receptor beta chains derived from one specimen sequenced in a study of blood T cell repertoires in COVID-19. Data came from immunoSEQ multiplex PCR; TCRdb stores just in-frame clones and leaves some out. The repertoire has about 54,000 clones, approximately 90% of them found once; the top ten carry approximately 7.6%. The material sequenced was peripheral blood. The receptor set was obtained from a woman aged 55-69 years with active or convalescent COVID-19.

CDR3 in amino acids: CASSQGALSGANVLTF. The CDR3 DNA reads TGTGCCAGCAGTCAGGGGGCCCTCTCTGGGGCCAACGTCCTGACTTTC. The chain is built from TRBV2 and TRBJ2-6; 8 positions agree with TRBD1. CDR3 length: 16 amino acids. CDR1 and CDR2 (germline): SNHLY, FYNNEI. V lost 5 bases and J lost 0; bases outside the gene matches: 3.

This clone came up once. This chain links TRBV2 with TRBJ1-3, with 10 bases aligning to TRBD1. Germline CDR1 and CDR2: SNHLY and FYNNEI. The trim removed 2 bases at V and 8 bases at J, leaving 12 bases unmatched. The CDR3 consists of 17 residues. CDR3 loop: CASSEMGQGTSEDTIYF. In nucleotides, the CDR3 is TGTGCCAGCAGTGAAATGGGACAGGGGACCTCTGAGGACACCATATATTTT.

This clone was observed a few times. The rearrangement uses TRBV5-1 and TRBJ2-5, with 8 nucleotides matching TRBD1. V lost 4 bases, J lost 5 bases, and 4 bases stayed unmatched. CDR3 size: 13 residues. In germline, CDR1 is SGHRS, CDR2 YFSETQ. CDR3 bases: TGCGCCAGCAGCCACAGGGGGGCGGAGACCCAGTACTTC. Translating gives CASSHRGAETQYF. Looking up the rest from reference TRBV5-1 and TRBJ2-5 gives the full variable domain: KAGVTQTPRYLIKTRGQQVTLSCSPISGHRSVSWYQQTPGQGLQFLFEYFSETQRNKGNFPGRFSGRQFSNSRSEMNVSTLELGDSALYLCASSHRGAETQYFGPGTRLLVL.

The chain links TRBV18 to TRBJ1-5; possibly TRBD1 for D (6 bases). Trimming stripped 3 bases from V and 3 bases from J, with 9 bases between. The CDR3 loop spans 14 amino acids. The germline CDR1 and CDR2 sequences are KGHSH and LQKENI. The CDR3 bases are TGTGCCAGCTCACCCGACAGGCTCAATCAGCCCCAGCATTTT. This codes for CASSPDRLNQPQHF. Together with reference TRBV18 and TRBJ1-5, the CDR3 gives the full variable domain: NAGVMQNPRHLVRRRGQEARLRCSPMKGHSHVYWYRQLPEEGLKFMVYLQKENIIDESGMPKERFSAEFPKEGPSILRIQQVVRGDSAAYFCASSPDRLNQPQHFGDGTRLSIL.

V gene TRBV28 combines with J gene TRBJ2-1, with TRBD2 as a possible D gene (6 bases). Trimming shortened V by 5 bases and J by 14 bases, and 16 bases separated the two germline ends. Germline CDR1 reads MDHEN; CDR2 reads SYDVKM. This CDR3 is built from 12 residues. This CDR3 is CASSPTIPGEFF. The CDR3 DNA follows: TGTGCCAGCAGTCCTACTATCCCGGGGGAGTTCTTC.

CDR3 sequence: CASSPQRANEQFF. CDR3 sequence (DNA): TGTGCCAGCAGCCCCCAGCGGGCAAATGAGCAGTTCTTC. The chain couples TRBV12-3 or TRBV12-4 to TRBJ2-1; tentative D call: TRBD2 (6 bases). Between the trimmed V and J ends, which lost 6 bases and 7 bases, there was a span of 13 bases. The CDR3 is 13 residues long.

This chain uses TRBV30 with TRBJ2-1; maybe TRBD2 (5 bases). V dropped 4 bases and J dropped 9 bases, with 19 bases sitting between them. Per the germline V gene, CDR1 is GTSNPN and CDR2 is SVGIG (reference sequence). The CDR3 spans 14 residues. CDR3 residues: CAWKAPLLVGEQFF. The CDR3 DNA reads as TGTGCCTGGAAGGCCCCCCTACTAGTTGGTGAGCAGTTCTTC.

The V and J genes are TRBV5-1 and TRBJ1-1, with D perhaps matching TRBD1 (6 bases). The germline gives CDR1 SGHRS, CDR2 YFSETQ. The CDR3 sequence is 14 residues long. The ends were cut back, 4 bases at V and 1 base at J, with 11 bases in the middle. CDR3 protein: CASSGQPENTEAFF. The CDR3 DNA is TGCGCCAGCAGCGGACAGCCTGAGAACACTGAAGCTTTCTTT. Full variable domain (remainder filled in from reference TRBV5-1 and TRBJ1-1): KAGVTQTPRYLIKTRGQQVTLSCSPISGHRSVSWYQQTPGQGLQFLFEYFSETQRNKGNFPGRFSGRQFSNSRSEMNVSTLELGDSALYLCASSGQPENTEAFFGQGTRLTVV.

In this sample, this clone turned up once. The chain couples TRBV19 to TRBJ2-1, with D possibly being TRBD1 (6 bases). V lost 4 bases to trimming and J lost 5 bases, with 15 bases between them. The V gene's germline CDR1 is LNHDA and CDR2 SQIVND (reference sequence). The CDR3 is 15 amino acids. The CDR3 nucleotides are TGTGCCAGTAGTAACTACCGGGACACACACAATGAGCAGTTCTTC. It is translated as CASSNYRDTHNEQFF.

This chain uses TRBV28 with TRBJ2-3; TRBD1 matches at 8 bases. CDR3 length equals 15 residues. Germline CDR1 and CDR2: MDHEN and SYDVKM. The trim removed 5 bases at V and 1 base at J, leaving 5 bases unmatched. CDR3 coding DNA: TGTGCCAGCAGTACCCCGGGACAGGGCACAGATACGCAGTATTTT. Encoded protein: CASSTPGQGTDTQYF.

The chain combines TRBV6-2 or TRBV6-3 with TRBJ1-2, with TRBD1 matching 7 bases. This CDR3 spans 12 amino acids. Germline CDR1 MNHEY, CDR2 SVGEGT. V lost 5 bases to trimming and J lost 5 bases; unmatched junction nucleotides: 2. The CDR3 coding sequence is TGTGCCAGCAGTAAGGGGGCGTATGGCTACACCTTC. As protein: CASSKGAYGYTF.

The chain recombines TRBV6-6 with TRBJ2-1, with D unresolved. This CDR3 has 12 residues. Germline V CDR1 and CDR2: MNHNY, SVGAGI (reference sequence). The V end lost 5 bases, the J end lost 8 bases, and 10 bases lay between the germline ends. Here the CDR3 DNA reads TGTGCCAGCAGTCCCAAGTACTATGAGCAGTTCTTC. Translated, it gives CASSPKYYEQFF.

The V and J genes are TRBV6-5 and TRBJ2-7, with D unresolved. With 7 bases removed from V and 4 bases from J, the gap between germline ends came to 20 bases. The germline CDR1 and CDR2 sequences are MNHEY and SVGAGI. This CDR3 has 15 amino acids. The CDR3 here is CASTEQHLPPYEQYF. The CDR3 coding sequence is TGTGCCAGCACCGAACAGCACCTACCTCCGTACGAGCAGTACTTC.

This clone was recorded only once. The chain recombines TRBV6-1 with TRBJ1-5, with a weak D call TRBD1 (6 bases). The CDR3 is 17 amino acids. Trimming removed 4 bases from V and 0 bases from J, with 16 bases in between. From germline, CDR1 is MNHNS and CDR2 SASEGT. The CDR3 is CASSVETGAHSNQPQHF. The CDR3 DNA follows: TGTGCCAGCAGTGTGGAGACAGGCGCCCATAGCAATCAGCCCCAGCATTTT.

A few counts support this clone. The CDR3 DNA reads as TGTGCCAGCAGTTACGGGGCGTTCTCTGGAAACACCATATATTTT. This translates into CASSYGAFSGNTIYF. This sequence joins TRBV6-2 or TRBV6-3 and TRBJ1-3; D possibly corresponds to TRBD1 (5 bases). The CDR3 is 15 amino acids. Trimming removed 2 bases at V and 0 bases at J, with 8 bases between. Germline V gives CDR1 MNHEY, CDR2 SVGEGT.

The gene calls are TRBV15 and TRBJ1-3; possibly TRBD1 for D (6 bases). Trimming left V 8 bases short and J 0 bases short, with 8 bases between. The CDR3 extends over 13 amino acids. CDR1 and CDR2 (germline): LNHNV, YYDKDF (reference sequence). The DNA for the CDR3 is TGTGCCACCGGACAGTTCTCTGGAAACACCATATATTTT. Translated, it gives CATGQFSGNTIYF.

V gene TRBV2 combines with J gene TRBJ2-7, with D perhaps matching TRBD2 (5 bases). CDR3 size: 15 residues. Germline V gene sequence: CDR1 SNHLY, CDR2 FYNNEI. The V and J ends lost 6 bases and 0 bases respectively, with 15 bases between them. CDR3 protein: CASSEPGSSSYEQYF. In nucleotides, the CDR3 is TGTGCCAGCAGCGAGCCGGGGTCCAGCTCCTACGAGCAGTACTTC.

The CDR3 here is CASSFGDRGSKKLFF. The CDR3, as DNA: TGTGCCAGCAGTTTCGGGGACAGGGGGTCCAAAAAACTGTTTTTT. This chain connects TRBV28 to TRBJ1-4; 11 positions match TRBD1. In germline, CDR1 is MDHEN, CDR2 SYDVKM. The CDR3 is 15 amino acids. J lost 9 bases, V lost 3 bases, and 6 bases had no gene match.

The CDR3: CASSLGTGGGYGYTF. Written as DNA, the CDR3 is TGTGCCAGCAGTCTAGGGACAGGGGGTGGGTATGGCTACACCTTC. The rearrangement links TRBV25-1 to TRBJ1-2, with TRBD1 matching over 11 bases. From germline, CDR1 is MGHDK and CDR2 SYGVNS. The V gene end was trimmed by 5 bases and the J gene end by 5 bases; junction bases not matched to a gene: 7. The CDR3 sequence is 15 residues long.

V gene TRBV25-1 combines with J gene TRBJ1-3; 7 bases align to TRBD1. Germline V lookup: CDR1 MGHDK, CDR2 SYGVNS. V lost 2 bases, J lost 4 bases, and 8 bases stayed unmatched. The CDR3 covers 16 residues. CDR3 amino acids: CASSEGVRGLGNTIYF. The DNA for the CDR3 is TGTGCCAGCAGTGAAGGAGTCAGGGGGTTAGGAAACACCATATATTTT.

In this sample, this clone turned up a few times. The genes are TRBV12-5 and TRBJ1-1; TRBD1 is a possible D gene (5 bases). V was cut by 1 base and J by 5 bases, with 11 bases left in between. CDR1 is LGHNT and CDR2 is FRNRAP in the germline V gene. CDR3 size: 14 residues. The CDR3 region has the DNA TGTGCTAGTGGTTTGGGGGGCGCGAGGACTGAAGCTTTCTTT. Encoded protein: CASGLGGARTEAFF.

J is TRBJ2-1 and V is TRBV7-6; TRBD2 agrees at 7 bases. V lost 5 bases and J lost 15; bases outside the gene matches: 13. This CDR3 is 13 amino acids long. In germline, CDR1 is SGHVS, CDR2 FNYEAQ. The CDR3 DNA is TGTGCCAGCAGCCGGGACTATCCCGGTTTACGGTTCTTC. This sequence encodes CASSRDYPGLRFF.

This rearrangement joins TRBV28 to TRBJ1-2; the D gene is possibly TRBD1 (5 bases). The CDR3 runs to 13 residues. V lost 6 bases and J 6 bases, leaving 14 bases between the germline ends. Germline lookup yields CDR1 MDHEN and CDR2 SYDVKM. The CDR3 here is CASRLRGKDGYTF. The CDR3 DNA reads as TGTGCCAGCAGGTTGCGGGGGAAGGATGGCTACACCTTC.

This clone was counted a single time. Here the CDR3 reads CASSLRGLNQPQHF. CDR3 nucleotide sequence: TGTGCCAGCAGTTTAAGGGGGCTAAATCAGCCCCAGCATTTT. The J gene is TRBJ1-5, the V gene TRBV27; 7 bases are a match to TRBD1. This CDR3 is 14 amino acids long. The germline V gene encodes CDR1 MNHEY and CDR2 SMNVEV (reference sequence). V lost 2 bases to trimming and J lost 4 bases; unmatched junction nucleotides: 2.

The CDR3 spells CASSKTSGRSDTQYF. In DNA, the CDR3 is TGTGCCAGCAGCAAGACTAGCGGGAGGTCAGATACGCAGTATTTT. This chain connects TRBV7-3 to TRBJ2-3; 13 bases are a match to TRBD2. The CDR3 is 15 amino acids. The germline V gene has CDR1 SGHTA and CDR2 FQGTGA. V shed 5 bases and J 4 bases; nucleotides not matched to a gene: 3.

This chain links TRBV12-3 or TRBV12-4 with TRBJ2-7; the D gene is possibly TRBD1 (5 bases). V was trimmed by 7 bases and J by 5 bases, leaving 15 bases between them. The CDR3 has 13 residues. CDR3 in DNA: TGTGCCAGCACCCTATCTAGGGGCCACGAGCAGTACTTC. Amino acid sequence: CASTLSRGHEQYF.

The chain recombines TRBV5-1 with TRBJ1-4, with TRBD1 matching over 7 bases. V was pared by 2 bases and J by 8 bases, with 6 bases of the junction left unmatched. This CDR3 has 14 residues. The V gene's germline CDR1 is SGHRS and CDR2 YFSETQ. The CDR3 DNA reads as TGCGCCAGCAGCTTTTACGGGACAGACGAAAAACTGTTTTTT. Residues: CASSFYGTDEKLFF.

The chain links TRBV6-5 to TRBJ1-1; TRBD1 matches 8 bases. Germline V gene data show CDR1 as MNHEY and CDR2 as SVGAGI. This CDR3 spans 14 amino acids. With 4 bases clipped from V and 7 bases from J, the junction kept 8 bases outside the gene matches. The CDR3 protein is CASSSSAGGFEAFF. The DNA of the CDR3 is TGTGCCAGCAGTTCGAGCGCAGGGGGCTTTGAAGCTTTCTTT.

The J gene is TRBJ1-2, the V gene TRBV30; 10 bases are a match to TRBD1. After removal of 3 bases from V and 0 bases from J, the junction contained 7 bases not matched to a gene. CDR3 length: 16 amino acids. The germline V gene has CDR1 GTSNPN and CDR2 SVGIG (reference sequence). The CDR3 is CAWRMTGGASNYGYTF. CDR3 sequence (DNA): TGTGCCTGGAGGATGACAGGGGGCGCTTCTAACTATGGCTACACCTTC.

The chain joins TRBV7-9 to TRBJ1-3, with 8 bases aligning to TRBD1. This CDR3 has 15 amino acids. The J segment lost 1 base and the V segment lost 5 bases, leaving 4 bases of the junction unmatched. CDR1 and CDR2 from the germline V gene are SEHNR and FQNEAQ (reference sequence). As DNA, the CDR3 is TGTGCCAGCAGCAAGACAGGGGCGTCTGGAAACACCATATATTTT. Residues: CASSKTGASGNTIYF. Based on the CDR3 plus reference TRBV7-9 and TRBJ1-3, the full variable domain is DTGVSQNPRHKITKRGQNVTFRCDPISEHNRLYWYRQTLGQGPEFLTYFQNEAQLEKSRLLSDRFSAERPKGSFSTLEIQRTEQGDSAMYLCASSKTGASGNTIYFGEGSWLTVV.

The chain is built from TRBV5-1 and TRBJ2-3; D might be TRBD1 (5 bases). With 4 bases removed from V and 0 bases from J, the gap between germline ends came to 9 bases. The CDR3 runs to 14 residues. In germline, CDR1 is SGHRS, CDR2 YFSETQ. For the CDR3, the DNA is TGCGCCAGCAGCAGAAGACAGAGCACAGATACGCAGTATTTT. This gives the protein CASSRRQSTDTQYF.